This T cell receptor beta chain was observed in a study of shared clonotypes between healthy human individuals (dated by TCRdb to the early 2020s). Background on the whole study: The cohort included three men and two women between 18 and 49 years of age. The study deeply sequenced blood TCR repertoires of five healthy adults to estimate repertoire size and the extent of clonotype sharing between individuals. Libraries were prepared and TCR repertoires were sequenced by different laboratories using diverse techniques, in order to increase sequencing depth and limit assay-specific biases. Each donor's leukapheresis produced roughly between roughly 0.94 and 9.5 billion PBMCs. General conclusions and limits of the study: Sampling was restricted to blood, and TCR repertoires in tissues likely differ from the TCR repertoires found in blood. Pairwise subsampling indicated that sequencing depth was expected to affect the degree of clonotype sharing among donors. The genetic and exposure-history diversity represented was limited by the small number of donors.

Healthy HIV-negative adults with no recently reported acute infections or vaccinations were included as donors. Only Caucasian adults living in Nashville, Tennessee, USA were represented among the donors. For unsorted samples, tens of millions of PBMCs were counted, and genomic DNA was extracted using the QIAamp DNA Blood Mini kit. Blood was collected by leukapheresis, and PBMCs were isolated by Ficoll-Histopaque density gradient centrifugation and then cryopreserved in liquid nitrogen vapor phase. Concerning this clone: Its antigen target is currently unknown. Base qualities are missing; no much larger clone stands one base away.

The germline V gene yields MDHEN for CDR1 and SYDVKM for CDR2. CDR3 length: 13 amino acids, cysteine to phenylalanine. The DNA shown is the 39-base CDR3, in frame from base 1. For this chain, trimming is 9 bases at the V end and 4 bases at the J end, and the number of junction bases without a gene match is 5. TCR CDR3 regions were amplified from genomic DNA by multiplex PCR using the deep immunoSEQ assay. Genomic DNA extracted from each cell subset was distributed evenly over all wells of several immunoSEQ 96-well plates, and each plate served as one replicate. Each replicate PCR for unsorted PBMC received about 310 ng genomic DNA, equal to 25,000 to 30,000 T cell genomes. Ten immunoSEQ deep assay plates were used to sequence unsorted PBMC genomic DNA. Purified libraries were quantified with a Qubit 3.0 fluorometer, sized on a Bioanalyzer 2100, and re-quantified with the KAPA Library Quantification kit. Every immunoSEQ 96-well plate was sequenced on a dedicated single-read 150-cycle Illumina NextSeq 550 flow cell. In the authors' own workflow: Because the immunoSEQ output held only junctional sequences and lacked quality scores, the filtering could not match the filtering applied to full-length reads. To assign V/J genes and CDR3, sequences were annotated against IMGT germline references using PyIR, a Python wrapper for IgBLAST v1.9. Reads were removed for weak V/J assignments (E-value above 1e-6), missing CDR3, stop codons, out-of-frame junctions, or ambiguous translated residues. V3J clonotypes were defined as sequences sharing the same inferred V gene, J gene, and CDR3 amino acid sequence. Percentage overlap between repertoires was calculated by dividing the number of shared unique clonotypes by the size of the smaller repertoire. Three approaches were used to assess repertoire richness: RTK rarefaction, the Chao1 estimator, and Recon v2.1 estimates of unobserved clonotypes. The immuneACCESS repertoire file appears here via TCRdb, limited to in-frame rearrangements. These files lack a portion of the clones; in checked studies, under half of the deficit traces to unresolved V genes, and the cause of the others is not known. V and J calls and clone size follow that table, whereas D and trimming were derived from the DNA. A total of approximately 500,000 clones appear in this sample, 70% to 80% of them only once. In total, the top ten clones hold around 11% of the sample.

The sample was PBMCs. The chain is made from TRBV28 and TRBJ1-2; 10 central bases correspond to TRBD1. The receptor was isolated from a woman in her 40s in good health. Some clones in this sample may be carry-over from other donors' samples. CDR3 loop: CASPRDRGYGYTF. The base sequence is TGTGCCAGTCCCCGGGACAGGGGCTATGGCTACACCTTC.